The rows below give T cell receptor beta chains drawn from one sample of a study of cytomegalovirus exposure and HLA in healthy donors. Data came from immunoSEQ multiplex PCR; TCRdb stores just in-frame clones and leaves some out. The repertoire holds about 200,000 clones, with approximately 79% as singletons. Material: PBMCs. These receptors were taken from a girl aged 2 to 9 in good health and CMV-seronegative. Each CDR3 is given with its conserved first and last residue. The order of the fields is CDR3 protein, CDR3 DNA, J gene, D gene, clone size, V gene. D genes are given only for firm matches. Some rows mark clone size as missing; the rest say once, few, many or name a class of expanded clone.

cdr3_aa: CASSLSGRENEQFF
cdr3_nt: TGTGCCAGCAGCCTTAGCGGGAGGGAGAATGAGCAGTTCTTC
j_call: TRBJ2-1
d_call: TRBD2
clone_size: -
v_call: TRBV7-2

cdr3_aa: CASMMERGYEQYF
cdr3_nt: TGTGCCAGCATGATGGAGAGAGGCTACGAGCAGTACTTC
j_call: TRBJ2-7
d_call: -
clone_size: -
v_call: TRBV2

cdr3_aa: CAISGQRSDTQYF
cdr3_nt: TGTGCCATCAGTGGCCAGCGCTCGGATACGCAGTATTTT
j_call: TRBJ2-3
d_call: -
clone_size: once
v_call: TRBV10-3

cdr3_aa: CASSKTGGEFAYEQYF
cdr3_nt: TGCGCCAGCAGCAAAACAGGGGGCGAGTTCGCCTACGAGCAGTACTTC
j_call: TRBJ2-7
d_call: TRBD1
clone_size: -
v_call: TRBV5-1

cdr3_aa: CASRPTGREQYF
cdr3_nt: TGTGCCAGCAGACCGACAGGGAGAGAGCAGTACTTC
j_call: TRBJ2-7
d_call: TRBD1
clone_size: -
v_call: TRBV25-1

cdr3_aa: CASSSSGDSYGYTF
cdr3_nt: TGTGCCAGCAGTTCCTCGGGGGACAGCTATGGCTACACCTTC
j_call: TRBJ1-2
d_call: TRBD1
clone_size: once
v_call: TRBV7-2

cdr3_aa: CASSSLGGASSDTQYF
cdr3_nt: TGTGCCAGCAGCTCCCTCGGGGGGGCCTCATCAGATACGCAGTATTTT
j_call: TRBJ2-3
d_call: TRBD2
clone_size: -
v_call: TRBV7-3

cdr3_aa: CASSGTSTEAFF
cdr3_nt: TGCGCCAGCAGTGGGACTTCCACTGAAGCTTTCTTT
j_call: TRBJ1-1
d_call: -
clone_size: -
v_call: TRBV10-2

cdr3_aa: CASSKKPPKPCGETQYF
cdr3_nt: TGTGCCAGCAGCAAAAAGCCCCCGAAGCCCTGCGGGGAGACCCAGTACTTC
j_call: TRBJ2-5
d_call: -
clone_size: -
v_call: TRBV21-1

cdr3_aa: CASSFGTPNSPLHF
cdr3_nt: TGCGCCAGCAGTTTCGGGACACCTAATTCACCCCTCCACTTT
j_call: TRBJ1-6
d_call: -
clone_size: -
v_call: TRBV5-1

cdr3_aa: CASLTNRVGTGELFF
cdr3_nt: TGTGCCAGCCTCACCAACAGGGTAGGGACCGGGGAGCTGTTTTTT
j_call: TRBJ2-2
d_call: -
clone_size: once
v_call: TRBV2

cdr3_aa: CASSLGGGIEQYF
cdr3_nt: TGTGCCAGCAGCTTGGGGGGAGGGATCGAGCAGTACTTC
j_call: TRBJ2-7
d_call: TRBD2
clone_size: -
v_call: TRBV5-6

cdr3_aa: CASRMDRSLSGEQFF
cdr3_nt: TGTGCCAGCAGGATGGACCGTTCCCTCAGCGGTGAGCAGTTCTTC
j_call: TRBJ2-1
d_call: -
clone_size: once
v_call: TRBV2

cdr3_aa: CAIYGTGKMGPSYEQYF
cdr3_nt: TGCGCCATCTACGGGACAGGGAAGATGGGACCCTCCTACGAGCAGTACTTC
j_call: TRBJ2-7
d_call: TRBD1
clone_size: -
v_call: TRBV10-1

cdr3_aa: CASMRQVEAFF
cdr3_nt: TGTGCCAGCATGAGACAGGTTGAAGCTTTCTTT
j_call: TRBJ1-1
d_call: -
clone_size: -
v_call: TRBV2

cdr3_aa: CASSVRQGNNSPLHF
cdr3_nt: TGTGCCAGCAGTGTGAGACAGGGCAACAATTCACCCCTCCACTTT
j_call: TRBJ1-6
d_call: TRBD1
clone_size: -
v_call: TRBV6-1

cdr3_aa: CASTIARQAFF
cdr3_nt: TGTGCCAGCACTATCGCCCGCCAAGCTTTCTTT
j_call: TRBJ1-1
d_call: -
clone_size: -
v_call: TRBV2

cdr3_aa: CASRQGTNTEAFF
cdr3_nt: TGTGCCAGTAGACAGGGGACGAACACTGAAGCTTTCTTT
j_call: TRBJ1-1
d_call: TRBD1
clone_size: -
v_call: TRBV19

cdr3_aa: CASSYGGNEQFF
cdr3_nt: TGTGCCAGCAGCTACGGGGGGAATGAGCAGTTCTTC
j_call: TRBJ2-1
d_call: TRBD2
clone_size: -
v_call: TRBV7-9

cdr3_aa: CASRELAGVGDTQYF
cdr3_nt: TGTGCCAGCAGAGAACTAGCGGGAGTCGGAGATACGCAGTATTTT
j_call: TRBJ2-3
d_call: TRBD2
clone_size: -
v_call: TRBV2

cdr3_aa: CASSVIPGLAGGTDTQYF
cdr3_nt: TGTGCCAGCAGCGTCATACCGGGACTAGCGGGGGGCACAGATACGCAGTATTTT
j_call: TRBJ2-3
d_call: TRBD2
clone_size: -
v_call: TRBV7-3

cdr3_aa: CASSLGGSSYEQYF
cdr3_nt: TGTGCCAGCAGTTTGGGGGGGAGCTCCTACGAGCAGTACTTC
j_call: TRBJ2-7
d_call: TRBD2
clone_size: -
v_call: TRBV27

cdr3_aa: CASSPRGGQGLLLNTEAFF
cdr3_nt: TGTGCCAGCAGCCCTAGAGGGGGACAGGGCCTCCTATTGAACACTGAAGCTTTCTTT
j_call: TRBJ1-1
d_call: TRBD1
clone_size: -
v_call: TRBV7-9

cdr3_aa: CASSPDKLGKLLPNTEAFF
cdr3_nt: TGCGCCAGCAGCCCTGACAAACTAGGTAAACTGCTACCGAACACTGAAGCTTTCTTT
j_call: TRBJ1-1
d_call: -
clone_size: -
v_call: TRBV5-1

cdr3_aa: CASSPWGPLREKLFF
cdr3_nt: TGTGCCAGCTCACCATGGGGCCCCCTTCGGGAAAAACTGTTTTTT
j_call: TRBJ1-4
d_call: -
clone_size: -
v_call: TRBV18

cdr3_aa: CASSLAGLGTGTQYF
cdr3_nt: TGCGCCAGCAGCTTGGCTGGCCTGGGCACAGGTACGCAGTATTTT
j_call: TRBJ2-3
d_call: -
clone_size: -
v_call: TRBV5-1

cdr3_aa: CAISEVAGQEAFF
cdr3_nt: TGTGCCATCAGTGAGGTCGCAGGGCAAGAAGCTTTCTTT
j_call: TRBJ1-1
d_call: -
clone_size: -
v_call: TRBV10-3

cdr3_aa: CASSLGSSGGADEQFF
cdr3_nt: TGCGCCAGCAGCTTGGGTAGTAGCGGGGGGGCGGATGAGCAGTTCTTC
j_call: TRBJ2-1
d_call: TRBD2
clone_size: -
v_call: TRBV5-1

cdr3_aa: CASSMGFWGETQYF
cdr3_nt: TGTGCCAGTAGTATGGGGTTCTGGGGCGAGACCCAGTACTTC
j_call: TRBJ2-5
d_call: -
clone_size: -
v_call: TRBV19

cdr3_aa: CASSLFPSGGKDTQYF
cdr3_nt: TGTGCCAGCAGTTTATTCCCTAGCGGGGGGAAAGATACGCAGTATTTT
j_call: TRBJ2-3
d_call: TRBD2
clone_size: -
v_call: TRBV27

cdr3_aa: CASSAQRWTSTDTQYF
cdr3_nt: TGTGCCAGCAGCGCACAAAGGTGGACTAGCACAGATACGCAGTATTTT
j_call: TRBJ2-3
d_call: -
clone_size: -
v_call: TRBV7-8

cdr3_aa: CASRTRLGTQETQYF
cdr3_nt: TGTGCCAGCAGGACCCGCCTAGGTACCCAAGAGACCCAGTACTTC
j_call: TRBJ2-5
d_call: -
clone_size: -
v_call: TRBV27

cdr3_aa: CASSWGTQNNEQFF
cdr3_nt: TGTGCCAGCAGCTGGGGGACTCAAAACAATGAGCAGTTCTTC
j_call: TRBJ2-1
d_call: -
clone_size: -
v_call: TRBV7-3

cdr3_aa: CASSLPSWGQNTEAFF
cdr3_nt: TGTGCCAGCAGCTTGCCCAGTTGGGGCCAGAACACTGAAGCTTTCTTT
j_call: TRBJ1-1
d_call: -
clone_size: -
v_call: TRBV5-4

cdr3_aa: CASRGTATYEQYF
cdr3_nt: TGTGCCAGCAGGGGGACAGCTACCTACGAGCAGTACTTC
j_call: TRBJ2-7
d_call: TRBD1
clone_size: -
v_call: TRBV7-9

cdr3_aa: CASSLTDRGPTYEQYF
cdr3_nt: TGTGCCAGCAGCTTAACTGACAGGGGCCCTACCTACGAGCAGTACTTC
j_call: TRBJ2-7
d_call: TRBD1
clone_size: -
v_call: TRBV11-2

cdr3_aa: CASSGGLAADTQYF
cdr3_nt: TGTGCCAGCAGTGGAGGTCTAGCGGCAGATACGCAGTATTTT
j_call: TRBJ2-3
d_call: TRBD2
clone_size: once
v_call: TRBV2

cdr3_aa: CASSENRGQTGELFF
cdr3_nt: TGTGCCAGCAGTGAAAATAGAGGCCAGACCGGGGAGCTGTTTTTT
j_call: TRBJ2-2
d_call: -
clone_size: -
v_call: TRBV6-1

cdr3_aa: CASSPARLVGTDTQYF
cdr3_nt: TGCGCCAGCAGCCCCGCTAGACTAGTCGGCACAGATACGCAGTATTTT
j_call: TRBJ2-3
d_call: -
clone_size: -
v_call: TRBV4-1

cdr3_aa: CASSLNQAGSSYEKLFF
cdr3_nt: TGTGCCAGCAGCTTGAACCAGGCGGGATCTTCGTATGAAAAACTGTTTTTT
j_call: TRBJ1-4
d_call: -
clone_size: once
v_call: TRBV5-5

cdr3_aa: CASSWTGGASDGYTF
cdr3_nt: TGCGCCAGCAGCTGGACAGGGGGCGCTTCCGATGGCTACACCTTC
j_call: TRBJ1-2
d_call: TRBD1
clone_size: few
v_call: TRBV5-1

cdr3_aa: CASSQADRGVYEQYF
cdr3_nt: TGCGCCAGCAGCCAAGCCGACAGGGGGGTCTACGAGCAGTACTTC
j_call: TRBJ2-7
d_call: TRBD1
clone_size: -
v_call: TRBV4-1

cdr3_aa: CASSRRYAGANEQYF
cdr3_nt: TGTGCCAGCAGCAGGCGCTACGCGGGAGCCAACGAGCAGTACTTC
j_call: TRBJ2-7
d_call: TRBD2
clone_size: once
v_call: TRBV5-4

cdr3_aa: CASSLGEGANYGYTF
cdr3_nt: TGCGCCAGCAGCTTGGGAGAGGGGGCCAACTATGGCTACACCTTC
j_call: TRBJ1-2
d_call: TRBD1
clone_size: -
v_call: TRBV5-1

cdr3_aa: CASSQGQARGYNEQFF
cdr3_nt: TGCGCCAGCAGCCAAGGACAGGCCCGTGGCTACAATGAGCAGTTCTTC
j_call: TRBJ2-1
d_call: -
clone_size: -
v_call: TRBV4-1

cdr3_aa: CASSLQGGEQYF
cdr3_nt: TGTGCCAGTAGCCTTCAGGGGGGTGAGCAGTACTTC
j_call: TRBJ2-7
d_call: -
clone_size: -
v_call: TRBV19

cdr3_aa: CASSDRDRTNYGYTF
cdr3_nt: TGTGCCAGCAGCGACCGGGACAGGACTAACTATGGCTACACCTTC
j_call: TRBJ1-2
d_call: TRBD1
clone_size: -
v_call: TRBV9

cdr3_aa: CASSPRDTYEQYF
cdr3_nt: TGTGCCAGCAGCCCCCGGGACACATACGAGCAGTACTTC
j_call: TRBJ2-7
d_call: -
clone_size: once
v_call: TRBV7-2

cdr3_aa: CASSVDTDRPEKLFF
cdr3_nt: TGCGCCAGCAGCGTCGACACTGATAGACCCGAAAAACTGTTTTTT
j_call: TRBJ1-4
d_call: -
clone_size: -
v_call: TRBV5-1

cdr3_aa: CASSLDRATDTQYF
cdr3_nt: TGCGCCAGCAGCTTGGATCGAGCGACAGATACGCAGTATTTT
j_call: TRBJ2-3
d_call: -
clone_size: once
v_call: TRBV5-1

cdr3_aa: CASSRDSSNYYGYTF
cdr3_nt: TGTGCCAGCAGCAGGGACAGCTCGAACTACTATGGCTACACCTTC
j_call: TRBJ1-2
d_call: TRBD1
clone_size: once
v_call: TRBV5-4

cdr3_aa: CASSLATENYGYTF
cdr3_nt: TGTGCCAGCAGCTTAGCAACAGAAAACTATGGCTACACCTTC
j_call: TRBJ1-2
d_call: -
clone_size: -
v_call: TRBV7-2

cdr3_aa: CASSLGGGMNTEAFF
cdr3_nt: TGTGCCAGCAGCTTAGGGGGGGGCATGAACACTGAAGCTTTCTTT
j_call: TRBJ1-1
d_call: -
clone_size: -
v_call: TRBV7-9

cdr3_aa: CSVEVPGPDTQYF
cdr3_nt: TGCAGCGTTGAAGTACCAGGGCCAGATACGCAGTATTTT
j_call: TRBJ2-3
d_call: -
clone_size: -
v_call: TRBV29-1

cdr3_aa: CASSFFSGGSYEQYF
cdr3_nt: TGTGCCAGCAGCTTCTTCAGCGGGGGCTCCTACGAGCAGTACTTC
j_call: TRBJ2-7
d_call: TRBD2
clone_size: -
v_call: TRBV11-2